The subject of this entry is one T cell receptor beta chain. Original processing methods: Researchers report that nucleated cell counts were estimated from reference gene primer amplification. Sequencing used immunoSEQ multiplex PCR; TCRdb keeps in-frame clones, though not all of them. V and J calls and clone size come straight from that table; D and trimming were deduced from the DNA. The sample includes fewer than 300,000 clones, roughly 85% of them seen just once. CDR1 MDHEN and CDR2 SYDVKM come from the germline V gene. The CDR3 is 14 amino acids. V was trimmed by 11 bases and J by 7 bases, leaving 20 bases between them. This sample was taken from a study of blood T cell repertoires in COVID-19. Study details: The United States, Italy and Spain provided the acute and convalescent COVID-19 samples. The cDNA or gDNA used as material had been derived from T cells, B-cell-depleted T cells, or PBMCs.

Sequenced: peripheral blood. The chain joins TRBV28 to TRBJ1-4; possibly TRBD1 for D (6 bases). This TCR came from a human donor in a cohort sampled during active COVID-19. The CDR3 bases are TGTGCCTCCTCCATGGGGGGGCGCGGTGAAAAACTGTTTTTT. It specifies CASSMGGRGEKLFF.